This T cell receptor beta chain was sequenced in a study of OX40 agonist ivuxolimab in advanced cancers. The wider study: Every patient in dose escalation had hepatocellular carcinoma, melanoma, renal cell or head and neck cancer. Of mixed ages from about 20 to 80 and averaging about 60 years, the group was roughly 85% male. General study results and limits: There were also nonresponders showing low normalized T-cell clonal expansion.

This clone occurred once. The target antigen is unknown. Assay: immunoSEQ multiplex PCR; the TCRdb copy retains only in-frame clones and omits some. The sample holds roughly 50,000 clones, around 89% seen once. Germline CDR1 SEHNR, CDR2 FQNEAQ (reference sequence). The CDR3 consists of 16 residues. J lost 9 bases, V lost 4 bases, and 13 bases had no gene match. The chain is built from TRBV7-9 and TRBJ2-1, with 9 bases that match TRBD1. The clonotype was recovered from an adult with an advanced solid tumor such as melanoma, head and neck, liver or kidney cancer. This material consisted of CD4+ or CD8+ T cells sorted from blood, taken in a trial of the OX40 agonist ivuxolimab. The CDR3 spells CASSSGGQGLPGEQFF. The CDR3 DNA reads TGTGCCAGCAGCTCAGGGGGACAGGGACTGCCTGGTGAGCAGTTCTTC.